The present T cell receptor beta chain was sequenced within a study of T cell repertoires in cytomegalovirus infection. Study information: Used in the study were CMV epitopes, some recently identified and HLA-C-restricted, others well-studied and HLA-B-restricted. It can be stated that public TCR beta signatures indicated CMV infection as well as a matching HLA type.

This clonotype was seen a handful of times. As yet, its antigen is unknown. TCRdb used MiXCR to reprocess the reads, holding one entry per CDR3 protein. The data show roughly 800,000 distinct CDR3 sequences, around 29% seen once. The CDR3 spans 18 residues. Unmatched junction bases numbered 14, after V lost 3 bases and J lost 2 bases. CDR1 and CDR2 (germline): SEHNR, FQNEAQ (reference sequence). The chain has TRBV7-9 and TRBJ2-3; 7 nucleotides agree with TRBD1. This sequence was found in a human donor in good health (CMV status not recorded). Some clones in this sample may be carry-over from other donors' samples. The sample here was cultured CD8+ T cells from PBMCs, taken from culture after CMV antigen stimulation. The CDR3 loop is CASSLGQSSPIHTDTQYF. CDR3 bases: TGTGCCAGCAGCTTGGGACAGTCCTCGCCGATCCACACAGATACGCAGTATTTT.